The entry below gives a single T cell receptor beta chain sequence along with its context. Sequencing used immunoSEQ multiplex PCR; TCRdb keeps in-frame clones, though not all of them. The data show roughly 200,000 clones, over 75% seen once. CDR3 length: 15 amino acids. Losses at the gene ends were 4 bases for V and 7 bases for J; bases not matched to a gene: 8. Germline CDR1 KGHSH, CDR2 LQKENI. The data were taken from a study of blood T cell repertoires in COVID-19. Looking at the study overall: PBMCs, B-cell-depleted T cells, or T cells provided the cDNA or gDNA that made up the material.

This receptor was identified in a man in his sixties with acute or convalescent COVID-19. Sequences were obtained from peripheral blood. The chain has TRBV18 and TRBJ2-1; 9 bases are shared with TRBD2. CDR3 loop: CASSLFSGSVNEQFF. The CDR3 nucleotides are TGTGCCAGCTCACTTTTTAGCGGGAGCGTTAATGAGCAGTTCTTC. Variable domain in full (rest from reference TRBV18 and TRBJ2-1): NAGVMQNPRHLVRRRGQEARLRCSPMKGHSHVYWYRQLPEEGLKFMVYLQKENIIDESGMPKERFSAEFPKEGPSILRIQQVVRGDSAAYFCASSLFSGSVNEQFFGPGTRLTVL.